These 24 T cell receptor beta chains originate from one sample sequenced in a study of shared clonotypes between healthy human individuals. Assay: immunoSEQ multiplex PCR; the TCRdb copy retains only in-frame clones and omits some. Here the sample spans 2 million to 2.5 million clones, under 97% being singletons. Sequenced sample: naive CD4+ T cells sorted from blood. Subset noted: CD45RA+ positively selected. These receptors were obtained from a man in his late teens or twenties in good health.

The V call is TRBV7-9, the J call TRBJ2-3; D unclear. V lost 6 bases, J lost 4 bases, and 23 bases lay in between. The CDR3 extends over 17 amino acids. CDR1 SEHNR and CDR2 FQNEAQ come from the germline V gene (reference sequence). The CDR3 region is CASSFGRQIKRSDTQYF. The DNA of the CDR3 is TGTGCCAGCAGTTTTGGGCGGCAGATCAAAAGGTCAGATACGCAGTATTTT. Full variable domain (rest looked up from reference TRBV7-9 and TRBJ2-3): DTGVSQNPRHKITKRGQNVTFRCDPISEHNRLYWYRQTLGQGPEFLTYFQNEAQLEKSRLLSDRFSAERPKGSFSTLEIQRTEQGDSAMYLCASSFGRQIKRSDTQYFGPGTRLTVL.

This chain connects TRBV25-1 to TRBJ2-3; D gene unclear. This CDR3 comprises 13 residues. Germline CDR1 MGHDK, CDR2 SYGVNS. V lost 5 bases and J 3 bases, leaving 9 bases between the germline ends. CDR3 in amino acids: CASSLGSTDTQYF. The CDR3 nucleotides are TGTGCCAGCAGTTTAGGGTCTACAGATACGCAGTATTTT.

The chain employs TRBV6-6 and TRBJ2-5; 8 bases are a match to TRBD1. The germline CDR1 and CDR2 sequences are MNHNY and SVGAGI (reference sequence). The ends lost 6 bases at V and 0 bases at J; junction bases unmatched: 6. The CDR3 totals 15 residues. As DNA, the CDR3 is TGTGCCAGCAGGGACAGGGACCAGTACCAAGAGACCCAGTACTTC. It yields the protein CASRDRDQYQETQYF.

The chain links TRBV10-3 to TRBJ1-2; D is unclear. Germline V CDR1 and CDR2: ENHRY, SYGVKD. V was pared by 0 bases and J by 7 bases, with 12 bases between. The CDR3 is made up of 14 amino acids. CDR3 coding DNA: TGTGCCATCAGTGAGTCCCTGATGGGTAGTGGCTACACCTTC. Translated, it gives CAISESLMGSGYTF.

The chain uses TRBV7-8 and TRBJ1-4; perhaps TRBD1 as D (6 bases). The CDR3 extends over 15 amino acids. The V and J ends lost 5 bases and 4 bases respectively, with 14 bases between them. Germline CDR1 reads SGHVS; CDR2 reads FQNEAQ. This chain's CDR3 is CASSVRGGLNEKLFF. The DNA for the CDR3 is TGTGCCAGCAGCGTCAGAGGGGGTCTTAATGAAAAACTGTTTTTT.

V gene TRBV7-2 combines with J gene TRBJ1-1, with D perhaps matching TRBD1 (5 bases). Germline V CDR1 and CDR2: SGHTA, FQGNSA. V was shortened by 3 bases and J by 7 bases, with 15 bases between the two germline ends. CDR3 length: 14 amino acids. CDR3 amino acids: CASSFRVAGSEAFF. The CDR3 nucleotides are TGTGCCAGCAGCTTTCGGGTGGCAGGGAGTGAAGCTTTCTTT. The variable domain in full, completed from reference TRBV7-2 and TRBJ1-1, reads GAGVSQSPSNKVTEKGKDVELRCDPISGHTALYWYRQSLGQGLEFLIYFQGNSAPDKSGLPSDRFSAERTGGSVSTLTIQRTQQEDSAVYLCASSFRVAGSEAFFGQGTRLTVV.

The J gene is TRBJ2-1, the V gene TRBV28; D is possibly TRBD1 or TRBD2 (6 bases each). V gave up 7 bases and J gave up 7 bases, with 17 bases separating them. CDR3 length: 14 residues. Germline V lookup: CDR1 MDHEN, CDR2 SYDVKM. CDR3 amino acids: CASTLGRGGNEQFF. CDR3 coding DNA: TGTGCCAGCACCCTGGGGAGAGGGGGGAATGAGCAGTTCTTC.

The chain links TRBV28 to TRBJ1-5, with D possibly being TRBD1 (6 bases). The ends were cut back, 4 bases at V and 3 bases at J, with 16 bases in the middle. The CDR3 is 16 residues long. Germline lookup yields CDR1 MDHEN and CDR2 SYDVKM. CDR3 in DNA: TGTGCCAGCAGTTCCCCGAGGGGGACGTCCAATCAGCCCCAGCATTTT. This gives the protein CASSSPRGTSNQPQHF.

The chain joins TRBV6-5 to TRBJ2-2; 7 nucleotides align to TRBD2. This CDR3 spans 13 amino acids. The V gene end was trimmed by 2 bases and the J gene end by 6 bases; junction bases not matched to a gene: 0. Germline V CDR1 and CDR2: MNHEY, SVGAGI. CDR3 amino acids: CASSYGGAGELFF. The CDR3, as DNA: TGTGCCAGCAGTTACGGGGGGGCCGGGGAGCTGTTTTTT.

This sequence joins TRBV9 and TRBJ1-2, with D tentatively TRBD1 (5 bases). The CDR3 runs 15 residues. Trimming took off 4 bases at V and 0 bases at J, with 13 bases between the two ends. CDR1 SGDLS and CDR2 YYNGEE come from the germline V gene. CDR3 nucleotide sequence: TGTGCCAGCAGCCCGACGACAGCGCCTAACTATGGCTACACCTTC. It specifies CASSPTTAPNYGYTF.

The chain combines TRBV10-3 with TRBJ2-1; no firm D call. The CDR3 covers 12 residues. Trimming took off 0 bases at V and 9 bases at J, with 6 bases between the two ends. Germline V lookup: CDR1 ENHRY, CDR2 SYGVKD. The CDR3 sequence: CAISESAFEQFF. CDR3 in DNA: TGTGCCATCAGTGAGTCGGCGTTTGAGCAGTTCTTC.

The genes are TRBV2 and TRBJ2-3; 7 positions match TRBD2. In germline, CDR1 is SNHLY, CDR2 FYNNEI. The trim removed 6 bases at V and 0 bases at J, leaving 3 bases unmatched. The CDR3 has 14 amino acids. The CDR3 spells CASSPGLSTDTQYF. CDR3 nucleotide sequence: TGTGCCAGCAGCCCGGGACTAAGCACAGATACGCAGTATTTT.

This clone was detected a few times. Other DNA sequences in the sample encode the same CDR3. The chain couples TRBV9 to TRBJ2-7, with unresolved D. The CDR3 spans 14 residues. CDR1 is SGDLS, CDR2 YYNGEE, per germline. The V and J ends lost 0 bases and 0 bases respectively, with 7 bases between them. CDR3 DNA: TGTGCCAGCAGCGTAGGGGGTAGCTCCTACGAGCAGTACTTC. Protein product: CASSVGGSSYEQYF.

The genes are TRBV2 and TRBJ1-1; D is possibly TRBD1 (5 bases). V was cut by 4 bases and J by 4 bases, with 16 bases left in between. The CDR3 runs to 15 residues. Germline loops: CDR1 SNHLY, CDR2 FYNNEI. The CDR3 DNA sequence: TGTGCCAGCAGTGGGGGCGGCAAGACGGGCACTGAAGCTTTCTTT. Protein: CASSGGGKTGTEAFF.

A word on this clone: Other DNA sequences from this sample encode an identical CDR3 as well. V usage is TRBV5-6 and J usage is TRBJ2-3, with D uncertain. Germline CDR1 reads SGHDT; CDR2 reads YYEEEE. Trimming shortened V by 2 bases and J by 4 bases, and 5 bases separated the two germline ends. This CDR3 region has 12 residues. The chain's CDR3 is CASSFNPDTQYF. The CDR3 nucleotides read TGTGCCAGCAGCTTCAATCCAGATACGCAGTATTTT.

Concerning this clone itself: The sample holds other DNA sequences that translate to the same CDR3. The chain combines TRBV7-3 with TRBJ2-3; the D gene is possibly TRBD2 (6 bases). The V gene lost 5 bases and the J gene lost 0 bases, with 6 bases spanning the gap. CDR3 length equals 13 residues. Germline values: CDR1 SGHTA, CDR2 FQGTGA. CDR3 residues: CASSRGSTDTQYF. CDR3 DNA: TGTGCCAGCAGCCGGGGGAGCACAGATACGCAGTATTTT.

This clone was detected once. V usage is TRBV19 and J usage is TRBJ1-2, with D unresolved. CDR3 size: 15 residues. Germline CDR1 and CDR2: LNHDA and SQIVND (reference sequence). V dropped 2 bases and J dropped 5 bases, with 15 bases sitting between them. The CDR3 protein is CASSILGDGPYGYTF. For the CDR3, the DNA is TGTGCCAGTAGTATACTCGGTGACGGGCCTTATGGCTACACCTTC. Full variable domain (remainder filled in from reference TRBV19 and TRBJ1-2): DGGITQSPKYLFRKEGQNVTLSCEQNLNHDAMYWYRQDPGQGLRLIYYSQIVNDFQKGDIAEGYSVSREKKESFPLTVTSAQKNPTAFYLCASSILGDGPYGYTFGSGTRLTVV.

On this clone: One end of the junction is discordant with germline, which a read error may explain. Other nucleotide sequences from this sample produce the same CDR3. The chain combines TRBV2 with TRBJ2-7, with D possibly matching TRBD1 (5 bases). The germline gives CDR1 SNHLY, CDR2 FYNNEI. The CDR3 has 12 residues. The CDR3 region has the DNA TGTGCCAGCAGGGAAGACAGCTACGAGCAGTACTTC. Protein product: CASREDSYEQYF.

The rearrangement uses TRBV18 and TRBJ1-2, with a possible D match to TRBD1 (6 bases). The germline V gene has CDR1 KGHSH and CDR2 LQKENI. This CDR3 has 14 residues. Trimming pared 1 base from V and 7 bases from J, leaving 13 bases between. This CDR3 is CASSPQGQKAGYTF. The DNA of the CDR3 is TGTGCCAGCTCACCACAGGGACAAAAGGCTGGCTACACCTTC.

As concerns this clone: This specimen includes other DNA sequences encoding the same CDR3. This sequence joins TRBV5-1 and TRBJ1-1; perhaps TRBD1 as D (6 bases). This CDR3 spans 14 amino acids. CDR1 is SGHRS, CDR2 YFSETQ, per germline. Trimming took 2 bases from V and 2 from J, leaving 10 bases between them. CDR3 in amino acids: CASSFGGGNTEAFF. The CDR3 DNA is TGCGCCAGCAGCTTTGGAGGGGGTAACACTGAAGCTTTCTTT.

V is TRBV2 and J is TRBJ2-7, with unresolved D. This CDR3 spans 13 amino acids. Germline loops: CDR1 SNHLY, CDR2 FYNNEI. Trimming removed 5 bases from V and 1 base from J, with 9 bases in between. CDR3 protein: CASSLQVSYEQYF. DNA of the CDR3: TGTGCCAGCAGTCTCCAGGTATCCTACGAGCAGTACTTC.

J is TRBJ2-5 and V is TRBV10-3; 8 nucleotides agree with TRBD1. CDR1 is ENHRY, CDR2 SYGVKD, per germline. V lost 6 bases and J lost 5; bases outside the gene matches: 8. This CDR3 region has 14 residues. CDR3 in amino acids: CAISGTGGGETQYF. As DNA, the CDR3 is TGTGCCATCAGCGGGACAGGAGGAGGGGAGACCCAGTACTTC.

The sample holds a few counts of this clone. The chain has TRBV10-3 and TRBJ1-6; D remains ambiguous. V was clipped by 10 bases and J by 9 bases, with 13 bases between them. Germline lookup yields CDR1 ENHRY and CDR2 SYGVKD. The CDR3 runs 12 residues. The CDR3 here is CATARPSSPLHF. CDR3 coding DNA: TGTGCCACCGCCCGGCCGAGTTCACCCCTCCACTTT.

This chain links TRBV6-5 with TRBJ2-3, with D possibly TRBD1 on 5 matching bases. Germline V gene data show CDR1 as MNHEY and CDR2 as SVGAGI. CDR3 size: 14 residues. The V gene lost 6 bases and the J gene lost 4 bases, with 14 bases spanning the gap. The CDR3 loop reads CASSRRPGPDTQYF. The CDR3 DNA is TGTGCCAGCAGCCGTAGGCCAGGGCCAGATACGCAGTATTTT.